This TCR beta chain is from a study of CD8 T cells in Susac syndrome (dated by TCRdb to between 2018 and 2021). About the study as a whole: Among the sequenced Susac syndrome patients, over five had clinically active disease and about eight were in clinical remission. Susac syndrome patients were therapy-naive, on corticosteroids (some also receiving IVIg), or on IVIg alone at blood withdrawal. Whether CD8+ T cell activation and differentiation in Susac syndrome was antigen driven was tested using repertoire sequencing. The study compared CD8+ T cell repertoire clonality among 11 to 12 healthy donors, 14 Susac syndrome patients and approximately 16 multiple sclerosis patients. Here is what the overall study found, with its caveats: The TCR sequencing and HLA analysis was acknowledged to have included a relatively small number of individuals. Looking at Susac-specific public clones, the researchers identified some 15 in the total CD8+ repertoire and several in the CD8+ TEMRA repertoire. Susac syndrome CD8+ repertoires showed clonal expansion, highest in CD8+ TEMRA cells and greater in clinically active than remitting patients.

V gives up 11 bases and J gives up 7 bases, and the segment between their germline ends measures 17 bases. There are 13 amino acids in the CDR3, from cysteine to phenylalanine inclusive. Kept here is only the CDR3 DNA, which spans 39 bases and is read in frame from base 1. Via the germline V gene, CDR1 is MNHNS and CDR2 SASEGT. RNA was extracted using the RNeasy kit, and about 0.5 to 1 ug of the RNA was reverse transcribed with random hexamers. The immunoSEQ multiplex PCR assay, which covers 54 Vbeta and 13 Jbeta segments, was used to amplify TCR beta CDR3 regions. To correct PCR amplification bias, a synthetic template baseline was used for both primer optimization and computational correction. Concerning the study's data processing: Only productive sequences were kept, with reads annotated to V, D and J genes according to IMGT and analyzed in immunoSEQ Analyzer. To calculate clonality, Shannon entropy was normalized by log2 of the number of productive unique sequences and then subtracted from one. For each patient and control, public and private clones were evaluated among the 100 most prevalent clones. A clone was defined as Susac-specific if it was absent from the healthy and MS cohorts, from roughly 1,000 published viral clones and from other ImmuneACCESS disease sequences. TCRdb reworked the public reads: Q25 trimming with fastp, MiXCR clone assembly, productive beta chains retained. Each record represents a unique CDR3 protein, reported with the most common genes and DNA among its rows. The authors' filters were not applied to this entry. The sample table records about 76,000 distinct CDR3 sequences; 93% of these occur just once. The ten largest clones represent 0.4% to 0.55% of the sample.

Peripheral blood CD8+ and CD4+ T cells from healthy donors, Susac syndrome patients and multiple sclerosis patients were profiled using high-throughput TCR beta sequencing. The Susac syndrome patients fulfilled recently defined diagnostic criteria for definite or probable disease. Bulk CD8+ and CD4+ T cells were purified by magnetic negative isolation, while CD8+ TEMRA cells were enriched using FACS. Blood was drawn into EDTA tubes, processed within 24 hours, and PBMCs were isolated by density gradient centrifugation. PBMCs intended for TCR sequencing were cryopreserved in liquid nitrogen and were subsequently thawed in a 37 degrees C water bath. The sorted or isolated CD4+, CD8+ and CD8+ TEMRA cells had a purity of 90% or higher. Points on this clonotype: Its antigen is currently not known. No per-base quality is available; no much larger clone lies one base away.

Input material: CD8+ T cells from PBMCs. This receptor was taken from a human donor with Susac syndrome. The rearranged chain carries TRBV6-1 and TRBJ1-4; the D gene is perhaps TRBD1, on 5 matching bases. The base sequence is TGTGCCTCGTACCGGGACGCCGGTGAAAAACTGTTTTTT. It translates to CASYRDAGEKLFF.